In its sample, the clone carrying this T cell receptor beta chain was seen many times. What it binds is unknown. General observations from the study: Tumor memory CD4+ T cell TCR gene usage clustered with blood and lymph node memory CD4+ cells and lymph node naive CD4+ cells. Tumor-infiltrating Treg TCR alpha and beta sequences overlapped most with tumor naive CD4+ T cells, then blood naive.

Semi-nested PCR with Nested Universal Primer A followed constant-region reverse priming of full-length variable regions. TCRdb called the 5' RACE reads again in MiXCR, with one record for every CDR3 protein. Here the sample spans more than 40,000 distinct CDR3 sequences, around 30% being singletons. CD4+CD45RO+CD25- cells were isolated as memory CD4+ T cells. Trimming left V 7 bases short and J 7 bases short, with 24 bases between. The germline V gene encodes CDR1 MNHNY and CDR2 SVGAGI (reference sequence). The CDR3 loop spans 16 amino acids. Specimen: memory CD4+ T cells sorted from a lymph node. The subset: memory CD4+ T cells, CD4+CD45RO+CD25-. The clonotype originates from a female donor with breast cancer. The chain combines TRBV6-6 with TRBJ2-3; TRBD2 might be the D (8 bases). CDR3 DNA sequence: TGTGCCAGCAACGACCTGACAGGGTCGGGGGGGAATACGCAGTATTTT. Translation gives CASNDLTGSGGNTQYF.